This is a list of T cell receptor beta chains from one sample in a study of T cells in Graves' hyperthyroidism and ophthalmopathy. Via MiXCR, TCRdb re-called the multiplex PCR reads, giving one row per CDR3 protein. The sample holds about 52,000 distinct CDR3 sequences; roughly 50% are singletons and the top ten take approximately 9%. Source material: blood. All receptors derive from a woman aged 50 to 60 with Graves' ophthalmopathy. Both conserved end residues are part of each CDR3. A D gene is named only where the DNA matches it firmly. Not every row has a clone size; where given, it reads once, few, many or a size class.

TRBV18,TRBJ1-2,.,many,CASSPENTGYGYTF,TGTGCCAGCTCGCCAGAGAACACAGGCTATGGCTACACCTTC
TRBV6-2/TRBV6-3,TRBJ2-7,TRBD1,many,CASRPRDRIFEQYF,TGTGCCAGCAGACCTCGGGACAGGATTTTCGAGCAGTACTTC
TRBV27,TRBJ1-2,.,many,CASGLSGVYGYTF,TGTGCCAGCGGACTATCGGGGGTCTATGGCTACACCTTC
TRBV7-9,TRBJ1-1,TRBD1,many,CASETGTEAFF,TGTGCCAGCGAGACAGGGACTGAAGCTTTCTTT
TRBV5-1,TRBJ2-5,.,many,CASSLGAQVGSETQYF,TGCGCCAGCAGCTTGGGTGCTCAAGTCGGGAGTGAGACCCAGTACTTC
TRBV28,TRBJ1-4,TRBD1,.,CASSLTGAYEKLFF,TGTGCCAGCAGTTTAACAGGGGCATACGAAAAACTGTTTTTT
TRBV6-4,TRBJ2-2,TRBD1,few,CASSATGADTGELFF,TGTGCCAGCAGTGCCACAGGGGCGGACACCGGGGAGCTGTTTTTT
TRBV7-8,TRBJ2-5,.,many,CASSLNQETQYF,TGTGCCAGCAGCCTCAATCAAGAGACCCAGTACTTC
TRBV12-3/TRBV12-4,TRBJ2-1,.,many,CASRPGGTEQFF,TGTGCCAGCAGGCCAGGAGGGACGGAGCAGTTCTTC
TRBV7-2,TRBJ2-2,.,many,CASSPTAQGGAGELFF,TGTGCCAGCAGCCCGACGGCACAGGGAGGCGCCGGGGAGCTGTTTTTT
TRBV7-8,TRBJ1-6,.,.,CATVRGSSYDSPLHF,TGTGCCACCGTTAGGGGAAGCTCCTATGATTCACCCCTCCACTTT
TRBV6-5,TRBJ1-4,.,many,CATSVGRAPEKLFF,TGTGCCACCTCGGTTGGGCGGGCACCGGAAAAACTGTTTTTT
TRBV2,TRBJ2-5,TRBD1,.,CASRAGQGMETQYF,TGTGCCAGCAGAGCGGGACAGGGGATGGAGACCCAGTACTTC
TRBV7-2,TRBJ1-1,.,many,CASSLVGGAREAFF,TGTGCCAGCAGCTTAGTAGGTGGGGCGCGTGAAGCTTTCTTT
TRBV11-2,TRBJ1-3,.,many,CASSLGTAGNTIYF,TGTGCCAGCAGCTTAGGGACGGCTGGAAACACCATATATTTT
TRBV7-8,TRBJ2-7,.,many,CASSLAAGSAYEQYF,TGTGCCAGCAGCTTAGCGGCGGGAAGCGCCTACGAGCAGTACTTC
TRBV25-1,TRBJ2-5,.,many,CASSDWYQETQYF,TGTGCCAGCAGTGATTGGTACCAAGAGACCCAGTACTTC
TRBV9,TRBJ2-3,TRBD1,.,CASRARGTGGLDEQYF,TGTGCCAGCAGGGCCAGAGGGACAGGGGGCCTTGATGAGCAGTATTTT
TRBV6-5,TRBJ1-1,TRBD1,many,CASSYGSGTANTEAFF,TGTGCCAGCAGTTACGGGTCCGGGACAGCGAACACTGAAGCTTTCTTT
TRBV7-3,TRBJ2-5,.,many,CASSFGPSQETQYF,TGTGCCAGCAGCTTCGGACCGAGCCAAGAGACCCAGTACTTC
TRBV20-1,TRBJ1-1,TRBD1,.,CSARRDSNAEAFF,TGCAGTGCTCGCCGGGACAGCAACGCTGAAGCCTTCTTT
TRBV6-5,TRBJ2-7,TRBD1,many,CASSYSFGDRDYEQYF,TGTGCCAGCAGTTACTCTTTCGGGGACAGGGACTACGAGCAGTACTTC
TRBV6-6,TRBJ2-7,TRBD1,many,CASSYPGTGVGEQYF,TGTGCCAGCAGTTACCCCGGGACAGGGGTCGGCGAGCAGTACTTC
TRBV11-3,TRBJ2-7,TRBD2,.,CASSLAPGLADPSSYEQYF,TGTGCCAGCAGCTTAGCCCCGGGACTAGCGGATCCTAGCTCCTACGAGCAGTACTTC
TRBV7-9,TRBJ1-1,.,.,CASSLGKGMNTEAFF,TGTGCCAGCAGCTTAGGTAAGGGAATGAACACTGAAGCTTTCTTT
TRBV7-2,TRBJ1-6,.,medium-sized,CASSLGSGGGTPLHF,TGTGCCAGCAGCTTAGGGTCGGGAGGTGGGACACCCCTCCACTTT
TRBV9,TRBJ1-6,TRBD1,many,CASSEGQGPTYNSPLHF,TGTGCCAGCAGCGAGGGACAGGGGCCCACCTATAATTCACCCCTCCACTTT
TRBV20-1,TRBJ2-2,.,.,CSAKGQTTGELFF,TGCAGTGCTAAAGGACAGACCACCGGGGAGCTGTTTTTT
TRBV7-9,TRBJ2-7,TRBD1,.,CASSDSGGTGSYEQYF,TGTGCCAGCAGCGATTCTGGTGGGACAGGGTCATACGAGCAGTACTTC
TRBV7-3,TRBJ2-7,.,.,CASSLRDYEQYF,TGTGCCAGCAGCCTCCGGGACTACGAGCAGTACTTC
TRBV2,TRBJ1-1,.,.,CASKPSSTEAFF,TGTGCCAGCAAGCCGTCCAGCACTGAAGCTTTCTTT
TRBV2,TRBJ2-7,.,.,CASSEGVEQYF,TGTGCCAGCAGTGAAGGGGTCGAGCAGTATTTC
TRBV5-6,TRBJ2-7,TRBD1,many,CASTPTGSYEQYF,TGTGCCAGCACCCCGACAGGGTCCTACGAGCAGTACTTC
TRBV5-1,TRBJ2-7,TRBD2,many,CASGASGGARASEQYF,TGCGCCAGCGGAGCTAGCGGGGGGGCCAGGGCCTCCGAGCAGTACTTC
TRBV19,TRBJ2-7,.,.,CASSMERGPEQYF,TGTGCCAGTAGTATGGAGAGGGGACCCGAGCAGTACTTC
TRBV27,TRBJ2-7,TRBD1,many,CASSFQGQLGEQYF,TGTGCCAGCAGTTTTCAGGGACAGCTGGGGGAGCAGTACTTC